The 15 T cell receptor beta chains reported below all come from one sample, sequenced in a study of OX40 agonist ivuxolimab in advanced cancers. The table came from immunoSEQ multiplex PCR; TCRdb's copy has only in-frame clones and leaves some out. This sample has some 66,000 clones, with roughly four fifths found just once. The sequencing used CD4+ or CD8+ T cells sorted from blood, collected in a trial of the OX40 agonist ivuxolimab. The receptors shown here come from an adult with an advanced solid tumor such as melanoma, head and neck, liver or kidney cancer.

The chain combines TRBV2 with TRBJ1-2, with D tentatively TRBD1 (6 bases). With 10 bases removed from V and 5 bases from J, the gap between germline ends came to 14 bases. Germline assignment: CDR1 SNHLY and CDR2 FYNNEI. CDR3 size: 12 residues. The CDR3: CATGGAPYGYTF. DNA for the CDR3: TGTGCCACCGGGGGGGCACCGTATGGCTACACCTTC.

CDR3 loop: CASSLTSGTYEQYF. CDR3 DNA: TGTGCCAGCAGCTTAACTAGCGGGACATACGAGCAGTACTTC. The gene calls are TRBV7-3 and TRBJ2-7, with 8 bases that match TRBD2. Per germline, CDR1 SGHTA and CDR2 FQGTGA. The CDR3 is 14 amino acids. The V gene end was trimmed by 0 bases and the J gene end by 4 bases; junction bases not matched to a gene: 2.

The V gene is TRBV15, the J gene TRBJ2-3; no reliable D call. Germline loops: CDR1 LNHNV, CDR2 YYDKDF (reference sequence). V lost 0 bases, J lost 1 base, and 8 bases lay in between. The CDR3 contains 15 residues. For the CDR3, the DNA is TGTGCCACCAGCAGAGAATTGGCGGGCACAGATACGCAGTATTTT. Translated: CATSRELAGTDTQYF.

The chain joins TRBV27 to TRBJ1-5; D uncertain. CDR1 is MNHEY and CDR2 is SMNVEV in the germline V gene (reference sequence). The CDR3 totals 13 residues. V gave up 0 bases and J gave up 5 bases, with 5 bases separating them. This CDR3 reads CASSLSLDQPQHF. Written as DNA, the CDR3 is TGTGCCAGCAGTTTATCTCTAGATCAGCCCCAGCATTTT.

V and J are TRBV19 and TRBJ1-6, with D possibly matching TRBD1 (6 bases). The CDR3 has 16 residues. CDR1 LNHDA and CDR2 SQIVND come from the germline V gene (reference sequence). Trimming cost V 5 bases and J 7 bases, with 18 bases left between them. CDR3 region: CASSASPGQRNSPLHF. The CDR3 DNA follows: TGTGCCAGTAGTGCTTCTCCGGGACAACGGAATTCACCCCTCCACTTT.

This rearrangement joins TRBV29-1 to TRBJ2-2, with 10 bases that match TRBD1. CDR3 size: 15 residues. V dropped 4 bases and J dropped 6; count of bases not matched to a gene: 8. Germline CDR1 is SQVTM and CDR2 is ANQGSEA. As DNA, the CDR3 is TGCAGCGTTGTAAGACAGGGGGCGACGCCCGGGGAGCTGTTTTTT. This sequence encodes CSVVRQGATPGELFF.

The rearrangement links TRBV28 to TRBJ2-1, with 7 nucleotides matching TRBD1. Per germline, CDR1 MDHEN and CDR2 SYDVKM. The CDR3 has 14 amino acids. V shed 7 bases and J 2 bases; nucleotides not matched to a gene: 5. The CDR3 DNA reads TGTGCCAGCATTAGACAGGGTGCCTACAATGAGCAGTTCTTC. Its protein product is CASIRQGAYNEQFF. The whole variable domain, filled in from reference TRBV28 and TRBJ2-1, reads DVKVTQSSRYLVKRTGEKVFLECVQDMDHENMFWYRQDPGLGLRLIYFSYDVKMKEKGDIPEGYSVSREKKERFSLILESASTNQTSMYLCASIRQGAYNEQFFGPGTRLTVL.

This clone is a singleton in its sample. The chain has TRBV6-4 and TRBJ1-1; unclear D gene. The CDR3 is made up of 13 amino acids. V was shortened by 8 bases and J by 1 base, with 11 bases between the two germline ends. The germline V gene has CDR1 MRHNA and CDR2 SNTAGT. CDR3: CASGRSRNTEAFF. DNA of the CDR3: TGTGCCAGCGGGAGGTCCCGGAACACTGAAGCTTTCTTT.

This chain's CDR3 is CASSLTSGSIYEQYF. DNA of the CDR3: TGTGCCAGCAGCTTAACTAGCGGGAGTATTTACGAGCAGTACTTC. This chain connects TRBV7-2 to TRBJ2-7; 11 bases are shared with TRBD2. The V and J ends lost 2 bases and 4 bases, in that order; junction bases with no gene match: 4. The germline CDR1 and CDR2 sequences are SGHTA and FQGNSA. The length of the CDR3 is 15 residues.

J is TRBJ1-1 and V is TRBV19, with 10 bases lining up with TRBD1. The CDR3 covers 16 residues. Germline values: CDR1 LNHDA, CDR2 SQIVND (reference sequence). Trimming cost V 6 bases and J 6 bases; bases outside gene matches: 13. This CDR3 is CASSPDPGQGKAEAFF. The CDR3, as DNA: TGTGCCAGTAGCCCCGACCCGGGACAGGGGAAAGCTGAAGCTTTCTTT.

The CDR3 DNA sequence: TGTGCCAGCAGCCCCGACCGGCCTTGGGGGTACAATGAGCAGTTCTTC. As protein: CASSPDRPWGYNEQFF. The chain links TRBV11-3 to TRBJ2-1; D might be TRBD1 or TRBD2, each matching 5 bases. The germline V and J ends were trimmed by 5 bases and 4 bases, with 18 bases remaining between them. Looked up from germline, CDR1 is SGHNT and CDR2 is YENEEA. The CDR3 runs 16 residues.

The chain couples TRBV7-2 to TRBJ2-5; D might be TRBD1 (5 bases). Germline CDR1 is SGHTA and CDR2 is FQGNSA. The CDR3 totals 13 residues. Trimming took off 3 bases at V and 5 bases at J, with 10 bases between the two ends. CDR3 in amino acids: CASSFKGSETQYF. CDR3 DNA: TGTGCCAGCAGCTTTAAGGGGTCCGAGACCCAGTACTTC.

CDR3 nucleotide sequence: TGCGCCAGCAGCCTAATAGCGGGAGAAACCGGGGAGCTGTTTTTT. It yields the protein CASSLIAGETGELFF. The chain links TRBV10-1 to TRBJ2-2, with TRBD2 matching over 9 bases. Germline lookup yields CDR1 WNHNN and CDR2 SYGVQD (reference sequence). Trimming removed 6 bases from V and 5 bases from J; junction bases left unmatched: 7. CDR3 length: 15 residues.

The chain has TRBV5-1 and TRBJ2-5; 15 bases line up with TRBD2. Germline CDR1 reads SGHRS; CDR2 reads YFSETQ. Trimming took 4 bases from V and 4 from J; bases not matched to a gene: 2. This CDR3 has 15 residues. CDR3 amino acids: CASSTGLAGGETQYF. CDR3 nucleotides: TGCGCCAGCAGCACGGGACTAGCGGGAGGAGAGACCCAGTACTTC. Together with reference TRBV5-1 and TRBJ2-5, the CDR3 gives the full variable domain: KAGVTQTPRYLIKTRGQQVTLSCSPISGHRSVSWYQQTPGQGLQFLFEYFSETQRNKGNFPGRFSGRQFSNSRSEMNVSTLELGDSALYLCASSTGLAGGETQYFGPGTRLLVL.

The V call is TRBV5-8, the J call TRBJ2-3, with D perhaps matching TRBD1 (5 bases). V was trimmed by 0 bases and J by 2 bases, leaving 7 bases between them. The CDR3 consists of 14 residues. The germline V gene has CDR1 SGHTS and CDR2 YDEGEE. The CDR3 DNA reads as TGTGCCAGCAGCTTGGGGACATTCACAGATACGCAGTATTTT. Amino acid sequence: CASSLGTFTDTQYF.